This T cell receptor (beta chain) was profiled in a study of blood T cell repertoires in COVID-19. Study details: Specimens from acute and convalescent COVID-19 originated in the United States, Italy and Spain.

Authors' analysis steps: Counts of nucleated cells, estimated from reference gene primer amplification, were obtained. TCRdb's table, derived via immunoSEQ multiplex PCR, lists solely in-frame clones and lacks some. V and J calls and clone size come straight from that table; D and trimming were deduced from the DNA. This sample has over 150,000 clones, with about 85% found just once. Patients in Seattle were enrolled during active infection, then followed longitudinally. J gave up 4 bases and V 5 bases, and 5 bases lay outside the gene matches. Germline-derived CDR1 and CDR2 are SNHLY and FYNNEI. The CDR3 runs 14 residues.

This receptor was obtained from a man in his 60s with COVID-19, enrolled during active disease. This chain uses TRBV2 with TRBJ1-5; 7 positions match TRBD1. The specimen was peripheral blood. The CDR3: CASSPGQINQPQHF. CDR3 sequence (DNA): TGTGCCAGCAGTCCGGGACAGATTAATCAGCCCCAGCATTTT.